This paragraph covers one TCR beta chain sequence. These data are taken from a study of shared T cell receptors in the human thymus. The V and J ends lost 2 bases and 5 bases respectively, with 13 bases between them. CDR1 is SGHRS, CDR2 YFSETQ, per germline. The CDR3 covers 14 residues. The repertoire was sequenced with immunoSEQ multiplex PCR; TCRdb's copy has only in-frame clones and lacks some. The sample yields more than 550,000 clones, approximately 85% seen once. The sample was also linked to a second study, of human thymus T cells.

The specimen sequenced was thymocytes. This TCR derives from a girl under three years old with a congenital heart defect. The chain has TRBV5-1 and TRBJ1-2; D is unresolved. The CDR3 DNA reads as TGCGCCAGCAGCTTACCGTCCCCGGGGTATGGCTACACCTTC. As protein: CASSLPSPGYGYTF.